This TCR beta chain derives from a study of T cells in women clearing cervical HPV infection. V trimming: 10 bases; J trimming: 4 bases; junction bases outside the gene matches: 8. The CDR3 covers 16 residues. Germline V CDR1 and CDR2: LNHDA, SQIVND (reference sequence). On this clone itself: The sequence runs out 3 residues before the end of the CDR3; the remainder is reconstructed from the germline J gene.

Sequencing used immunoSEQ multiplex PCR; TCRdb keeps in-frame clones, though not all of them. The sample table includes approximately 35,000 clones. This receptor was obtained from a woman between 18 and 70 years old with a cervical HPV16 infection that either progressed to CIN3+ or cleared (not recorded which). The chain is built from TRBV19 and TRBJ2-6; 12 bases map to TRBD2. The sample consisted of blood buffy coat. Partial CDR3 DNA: TGTGCCACCCGACTAGCGGGGGCCGGCGGGGCCAACGTC. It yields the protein CATRLAGAGGANV. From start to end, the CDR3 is CATRLAGAGGANVLTF.